The present entry profiles one T cell receptor beta chain with its context. Its antigen is unidentified. The sample is drawn from a study of CXCR3-negative and CXCR3-positive naive CD8 T cells. General observations from the study: TRBV-TRBJ usage was alike in naive CXCR3-negative and CXCR3-positive cells but differed in memory cells. Both of the naive subsets showed about the same high diversity, but memory CD8+ cells had much less. CXCR3-expressing naive cells carried TRB CDR3s more hydrophobic than those of CXCR3-negative naive cells.

Naive CD8+ T cells had a CD45RO-CCR7+CD27+CD95- phenotype. TRB cDNA was prepared as libraries by UMI-labeled 5' RACE. For each CDR3 protein, TCRdb gives one entry from its re-call of the 5' RACE reads, without DNA. The data show some 140,000 distinct CDR3 sequences, and the top ten clones hold approximately 0.51%. The CDR3 is made up of 16 amino acids. The germline V gene has CDR1 SGHKS and CDR2 YYEKEE (reference sequence). The gene calls are TRBV5-5 and TRBJ2-1. The sequence came from a human donor in good health. Some clones in this sample may be carry-over from other donors' samples. The sequenced sample consisted of naive CXCR3+ CD8+ T cells from blood. The sample's subset: CD45RO-CCR7+CD27+CD95- naive CD8+ T cells expressing CXCR3 (TNR3+). The CDR3 region is CASSLDWQSSYNEQFF.